Following are 30 T cell receptor beta chains from one sample sequenced in a study of cytomegalovirus exposure and HLA in healthy donors (dated by TCRdb to 2017 to 2019). The library was produced with the immunoSEQ multiplex PCR assay. For the multiplex PCR, a mixture combining 60 forward primers for TCR Vbeta segments and 13 reverse primers for TCR Jbeta segments was used. In its TCRdb copy, this immuneACCESS table keeps in-frame sequences only and misses some clones. Where compared with another copy, unresolved V genes explain less than half of these, and the others have no known cause. The sample table shows roughly 120,000 clones, and 79% are seen once. The top ten constitute approximately 4% of the sample. The source material was PBMCs. The origin of the receptors is a man aged 25 to 45 in good health and CMV-seropositive.

This chain links TRBV7-2 with TRBJ1-1; possible D gene TRBD1, 6 bases. V was trimmed by 0 bases and J by 4 bases, leaving 9 bases between them. CDR1 and CDR2 from the germline V gene are SGHTA and FQGNSA. This CDR3 spans 14 amino acids. Written as DNA, the CDR3 is TGTGCCAGCAGCTTAGCCTACAGGGCCACTGAAGCTTTCTTT. It encodes CASSLAYRATEAFF.

The V call is TRBV29-1, the J call TRBJ2-2; D perhaps matches TRBD2 (7 bases). The CDR3 has 12 amino acids. V lost 6 bases, J lost 7 bases, and 12 bases lay in between. Germline V gene sequence: CDR1 SQVTM, CDR2 ANQGSEA. CDR3 nucleotides: TGCAGCGTAGGGGGGGGCAGCGGGGAGCTGTTTTTT. It translates to CSVGGGSGELFF.

The rearrangement links TRBV30 to TRBJ1-5; TRBD1 is a possible D gene (5 bases). CDR1 is GTSNPN and CDR2 is SVGIG in the germline V gene (reference sequence). Trimming stripped 0 bases from V and 6 bases from J, with 9 bases between. The length of the CDR3 is 13 residues. CDR3 amino acids: CAWSVQGPQPQHF. CDR3 nucleotide sequence: TGTGCCTGGAGTGTTCAGGGTCCTCAGCCCCAGCATTTT.

The rearrangement links TRBV21-1 to TRBJ1-2. TRBV21-1 is listed as a pseudogene. The CDR3 runs 16 residues. The CDR3 region has the DNA TGTGCCAGCAGTATGCCCTTCTGGGGGGTTTGGTTCGGCTACACCTTC. Translation: CASSMPFWGVWFGYTF.

This clone has only one observation. This chain joins TRBV2 and TRBJ2-3; D not certain. The CDR3 runs to 12 residues. Germline CDR1 is SNHLY and CDR2 is FYNNEI. V was cut by 0 bases and J by 6 bases, with 4 bases left in between. The CDR3 spells CASSEASDTQYF. CDR3 in DNA: TGTGCCAGCAGTGAAGCATCTGATACGCAGTATTTT.

This clone was seen a single time. This chain joins TRBV28 and TRBJ2-5, with TRBD2 matching 12 bases. V shed 2 bases and J 3 bases; nucleotides not matched to a gene: 10. CDR3 length: 18 amino acids. Germline lookup yields CDR1 MDHEN and CDR2 SYDVKM. The chain's CDR3 is CASSLRLSSGGAEETQYF. The CDR3 DNA reads as TGTGCCAGCAGTTTACGCCTATCTAGCGGGGGGGCCGAAGAGACCCAGTACTTC.

The rearrangement joins TRBV7-9 to TRBJ2-3, with TRBD1 matching over 7 bases. Germline V gene lookup returns CDR1 SEHNR and CDR2 FQNEAQ (reference sequence). After removal of 3 bases from V and 2 bases from J, the junction contained 11 bases not matched to a gene. The CDR3 totals 17 residues. The CDR3 bases are TGTGCCAGCAGCTTCTACCGGGACAGTACTTTCACAGATACGCAGTATTTT. Translating it yields CASSFYRDSTFTDTQYF.

The rearrangement joins TRBV29-1 to TRBJ1-2, with a tentative D call TRBD1 (5 bases). CDR1 and CDR2 (germline): SQVTM, ANQGSEA. Trimming removed 2 bases from V and 2 bases from J, with 15 bases in between. This CDR3 region has 15 residues. CDR3 coding DNA: TGCAGCGTTGAATCCGAGGCGGGACTAAACTATGGCTACACCTTC. Protein: CSVESEAGLNYGYTF. The full variable domain, rest sourced from reference TRBV29-1 and TRBJ1-2, is SAVISQKPSRDICQRGTSLTIQCQVDSQVTMMFWYRQQPGQSLTLIATANQGSEATYESGFVIDKFPISRPNLTFSTLTVSNMSPEDSSIYLCSVESEAGLNYGYTFGSGTRLTVV.

The V gene is TRBV23-1, the J gene TRBJ2-7, with 9 bases fitting TRBD1. TRBV23-1 is placed among ORFs of uncertain function. The V gene end was trimmed by 6 bases and the J gene end by 3 bases; junction bases not matched to a gene: 0. The CDR3 spans 12 residues. CDR3 nucleotides: TGCGCCAGCAGGACAGGGGGCTACGAGCAGTACTTC. The encoded protein is CASRTGGYEQYF.

This clone was observed a handful of times. This chain links TRBV5-6 with TRBJ1-6; D is uncertain. V gave up 4 bases and J gave up 0 bases, with 11 bases separating them. From germline, CDR1 is SGHDT and CDR2 YYEEEE. The CDR3 is 16 residues long. CDR3 sequence: CASSGGSRSYNSPLHF. As DNA, the CDR3 is TGTGCCAGCAGCGGAGGGTCCCGCTCCTATAATTCACCCCTCCACTTT. The full variable domain, completed using reference TRBV5-6 and TRBJ1-6, is DAGVTQSPTHLIKTRGQQVTLRCSPKSGHDTVSWYQQALGQGPQFIFQYYEEEERQRGNFPDRFSGHQFPNYSSELNVNALLLGDSALYLCASSGGSRSYNSPLHFGNGTRLTVT.

This sequence joins TRBV7-9 and TRBJ2-7; 8 nucleotides agree with TRBD1. Germline V gene lookup returns CDR1 SEHNR and CDR2 FQNEAQ (reference sequence). V lost 3 bases to trimming and J lost 1 base; unmatched junction nucleotides: 8. The CDR3 totals 16 residues. The CDR3 DNA sequence: TGTGCCAGCAGCTTTGATCCAGGGGGCCCTTCCTACGAGCAGTACTTC. This translates into CASSFDPGGPSYEQYF.

The V call is TRBV5-1, the J call TRBJ2-2, with 8 bases aligning to TRBD1. Trimming at V came to 4 bases and at J to 1 base, leaving 0 bases not matched to a gene. The CDR3 totals 14 residues. Germline CDR1 and CDR2: SGHRS and YFSETQ. The CDR3 nucleotides are TGCGCCAGCAGCGGGACAGGGAACACCGGGGAGCTGTTTTTT. It encodes CASSGTGNTGELFF.

V is TRBV7-3 and J is TRBJ2-3; 9 bases agree with TRBD2. The CDR3 totals 18 residues. Germline-derived CDR1 and CDR2 are SGHTA and FQGTGA. Trimming cost V 2 bases and J 2 bases; bases outside gene matches: 11. The CDR3 DNA reads as TGTGCCAGCAGCTTAGTCCCAGCGGGAGGCTACCTCACAGATACGCAGTATTTT. Translating gives CASSLVPAGGYLTDTQYF.

This clone has more than one count but fewer than ten. V gene TRBV4-2 combines with J gene TRBJ2-5; D might be TRBD1 (6 bases). The CDR3 totals 14 residues. V shed 4 bases and J shed 2 bases, with 11 bases lying between them. Germline V gene sequence: CDR1 LGHNA, CDR2 YNFKEQ. The DNA for the CDR3 is TGTGCCAGCAGCCGGGACACTAGGCAAGAGACCCAGTACTTC. As protein: CASSRDTRQETQYF.

In DNA form, the CDR3 reads TGTGCCAGCAGCTTTGAAGCTTCTGGAAACACCATATATTTT. It codes for CASSFEASGNTIYF. This chain joins TRBV11-1 and TRBJ1-3; D unclear. V was clipped by 3 bases and J by 1 base, with 7 bases between them. Germline CDR1 reads SGHAT; CDR2 reads FQDESV (reference sequence). The CDR3 length is 14 residues.

The genes are TRBV7-9 and TRBJ1-1; possible D gene TRBD1, 5 bases. V lost 8 bases, J lost 11 bases, and 18 bases lay in between. Germline assignment: CDR1 SEHNR and CDR2 FQNEAQ (reference sequence). The CDR3 totals 12 residues. The CDR3: CASLWGGEGAFF. The CDR3 region has the DNA TGTGCCAGCCTCTGGGGGGGAGAGGGCGCTTTCTTT. The variable domain in full, completed from reference TRBV7-9 and TRBJ1-1, reads DTGVSQNPRHKITKRGQNVTFRCDPISEHNRLYWYRQTLGQGPEFLTYFQNEAQLEKSRLLSDRFSAERPKGSFSTLEIQRTEQGDSAMYLCASLWGGEGAFFGQGTRLTVV.

The gene calls are TRBV15 and TRBJ2-2; D is possibly TRBD2 (5 bases). V was clipped by 6 bases and J by 1 base, with 15 bases between them. Germline V gene lookup returns CDR1 LNHNV and CDR2 YYDKDF (reference sequence). The CDR3 sequence is 16 residues long. This chain's CDR3 is CATRMRAWRNTGELFF. The CDR3 DNA sequence: TGTGCCACCAGGATGAGGGCCTGGCGGAACACCGGGGAGCTGTTTTTT.

This clone was found a few times. This rearrangement joins TRBV5-6 to TRBJ1-2; 10 positions agree with TRBD1. Germline V lookup: CDR1 SGHDT, CDR2 YYEEEE. The V and J ends lost 4 bases and 7 bases, in that order; junction bases with no gene match: 7. CDR3 length: 14 amino acids. This chain's CDR3 is CASSTDRGRGGYTF. The CDR3 DNA reads TGTGCCAGCAGCACGGACAGGGGGAGGGGTGGCTACACCTTC.

CDR3 DNA: TGTGCCAGTAGTACCCGACAGGGGGCAGATCAGCCCCAGCATTTT. Its translation: CASSTRQGADQPQHF. The chain combines TRBV19 with TRBJ1-5, with 10 bases matching TRBD1. V was pared by 4 bases and J by 5 bases, with 5 bases of the junction left unmatched. Germline V CDR1 and CDR2: LNHDA, SQIVND (reference sequence). The CDR3 contains 15 residues.

The J gene is TRBJ2-1, the V gene TRBV4-1; 12 nucleotides align to TRBD2. Germline loops: CDR1 MGHRA, CDR2 YSYEKL. With 3 bases clipped from V and 5 bases from J, the junction kept 11 bases outside the gene matches. This CDR3 contains 18 residues. CDR3 region: CASSHGLAGLLPNNEQFF. The CDR3, as DNA: TGCGCCAGCAGCCATGGACTAGCGGGACTTCTCCCCAACAATGAGCAGTTCTTC.

This clone was seen only once. This chain uses TRBV11-2 with TRBJ2-1, with TRBD1 as a possible D gene (6 bases). The CDR3 is made up of 16 amino acids. V was trimmed by 1 base and J by 0 bases, leaving 10 bases between them. Germline CDR1 is SGHAT and CDR2 is FQNNGV. The CDR3 spells CASSLGGGSSYNEQFF. The DNA for the CDR3 is TGTGCCAGCAGCTTAGGAGGGGGTAGCTCCTACAATGAGCAGTTCTTC.

The gene calls are TRBV7-2 and TRBJ2-7; TRBD2 aligns across 8 bases. This CDR3 comprises 16 residues. V dropped 2 bases and J dropped 1; count of bases not matched to a gene: 7. The germline V gene encodes CDR1 SGHTA and CDR2 FQGNSA. CDR3 DNA: TGTGCCAGCAGCTTACAAGCGGGGGTGATATCCTACGAGCAGTACTTC. This encodes CASSLQAGVISYEQYF. The full variable domain, with the rest looked up from reference TRBV7-2 and TRBJ2-7, is GAGVSQSPSNKVTEKGKDVELRCDPISGHTALYWYRQSLGQGLEFLIYFQGNSAPDKSGLPSDRFSAERTGGSVSTLTIQRTQQEDSAVYLCASSLQAGVISYEQYFGPGTRLTVT.

The V call is TRBV10-3, the J call TRBJ2-3, with 11 bases identical to TRBD2. This CDR3 is 17 amino acids long. CDR1 is ENHRY, CDR2 SYGVKD, per germline. The trim removed 6 bases at V and 3 bases at J, leaving 11 bases unmatched. CDR3 bases: TGTGCCATCAGATCACCGGGACTAGCGGAACGTACAGATACGCAGTATTTT. This sequence encodes CAIRSPGLAERTDTQYF.

The J gene is TRBJ2-1, the V gene TRBV6-1; TRBD2 matches at 12 bases. Trimming cost V 2 bases and J 7 bases; bases outside gene matches: 3. This CDR3 region has 15 residues. In germline, CDR1 is MNHNS, CDR2 SASEGT. The CDR3 bases are TGTGCCAGCAGTGAACTAGCGGGGGGGCGGAATGAGCAGTTCTTC. Amino acid sequence: CASSELAGGRNEQFF.

V usage is TRBV5-1 and J usage is TRBJ2-7; 8 positions agree with TRBD2. After removal of 4 bases from V and 5 bases from J, the junction contained 8 bases not matched to a gene. The CDR3 is made up of 14 amino acids. The germline gives CDR1 SGHRS, CDR2 YFSETQ. The CDR3 is CASSTVPGGNEQYF. For the CDR3, the DNA is TGCGCCAGCAGCACCGTTCCGGGGGGGAACGAGCAGTACTTC.

The chain joins TRBV4-2 to TRBJ1-1; D might be TRBD1 (5 bases). The CDR3 sequence is 17 residues long. Germline-derived CDR1 and CDR2 are LGHNA and YNFKEQ. V lost 1 base and J lost 5, with 20 bases in between. The CDR3 coding sequence is TGTGCCAGCAGCCAAGCGTCAAATTTTCGGGGGAGGACTGAAGCTTTCTTT. Its translation is CASSQASNFRGRTEAFF.

This clone has a single count. A read error is likely, as this CDR3 ends without the conserved phenylalanine or tryptophan. This sequence joins TRBV7-9 and TRBJ2-7; 7 bases agree with TRBD1. This CDR3 contains 13 residues. Per the germline V gene, CDR1 is SEHNR and CDR2 is FQNEAQ (reference sequence). V shed 5 bases and J 0 bases; nucleotides not matched to a gene: 1. CDR3 protein: CASSRQGSYEQYC. CDR3 nucleotide sequence: TGTGCCAGCAGCCGACAGGGCTCCTACGAGCAGTACTGC.

The rearrangement uses TRBV5-6 and TRBJ2-5; TRBD2 might be the D (6 bases). The CDR3 is 14 amino acids. CDR1 and CDR2 from the germline V gene are SGHDT and YYEEEE. The germline V and J ends were trimmed by 0 bases and 2 bases, with 8 bases remaining between them. The CDR3 loop is CASSLVGGQETQYF. The DNA of the CDR3 is TGTGCCAGCAGCTTGGTTGGAGGGCAAGAGACCCAGTACTTC.

This clone was recorded a few times. The chain recombines TRBV19 with TRBJ1-2, with D perhaps matching TRBD1 (5 bases). Germline assignment: CDR1 LNHDA and CDR2 SQIVND (reference sequence). V lost 6 bases and J 6 bases, leaving 17 bases between the germline ends. CDR3 length equals 14 residues. CDR3 amino acids: CASRGGDNRDGYTF. CDR3 DNA sequence: TGTGCCAGTAGGGGGGGGGATAATCGGGATGGCTACACCTTC. Full variable domain (remainder filled in from reference TRBV19 and TRBJ1-2): DGGITQSPKYLFRKEGQNVTLSCEQNLNHDAMYWYRQDPGQGLRLIYYSQIVNDFQKGDIAEGYSVSREKKESFPLTVTSAQKNPTAFYLCASRGGDNRDGYTFGSGTRLTVV.

The V and J genes are TRBV9 and TRBJ1-2, with 7 bases identical to TRBD1. Germline values: CDR1 SGDLS, CDR2 YYNGEE. The CDR3 length is 14 residues. V lost 3 bases, J lost 6 bases, and 8 bases stayed unmatched. The CDR3 bases are TGTGCCAGCAGCGCAGACAGGGCAGGTGATGGCTACACCTTC. This gives the protein CASSADRAGDGYTF.